The source of this T cell receptor (beta chain) is a study of T cells in narcolepsy (dated by TCRdb to the late 2010s). Notes on the research overall: Healthy control donors were enrolled in the study alongside patients who had narcolepsy type 1 or type 2 (NT1, NT2). Autoreactive T cells targeting hypocretin neuron self-antigens (hypocretin, TRIB2) were sought in narcolepsy patients, and TCR Vbeta sequencing was used to track clonotypes in blood and CSF. The study at large found these results: Plots that compared CSF and blood CD4+ T cell clonotypes from the same patient highlighted HCRT-specific and TRIB2-specific autoreactive clonotypes. No sequences matching autoreactive T cell clones were contained in some blood memory CD4+ repertoires from patients and controls. Numbers of sequenced blood memory CD4+ clonotypes were comparable, averaging roughly 40,000 in patients and some 33,000 in controls. According to the report, autoreactive clonotypes were detected serially in the blood of the same patients and of different patients, but not in healthy controls.

For TCR Vbeta sequencing, memory CD4+ T cells were sorted ex vivo from the peripheral blood of narcolepsy patients and healthy controls. Remarks on this clone: It lacks a known antigen. Base qualities are not at hand, and no much larger clone is one base apart.

V and J lose 1 base and 5 bases, and a span of 9 bases separates them. The CDR3 sequence holds 13 residues, the cysteine and phenylalanine included. Only the CDR3 portion is preserved as DNA: 39 bases, with reading frame beginning at the first base. The germline V gene gives CDR1 as SGHRS and CDR2 as YFSETQ. Libraries came from the immunoSEQ multiplex PCR assay. The table was pulled from immuneACCESS by TCRdb, which kept in-frame rearrangements only. Such tables lose some clones; where checked, under half of the loss comes from unresolved V genes, and the rest has no known cause. Here the sample has 30,000 to 35,000 clones; approximately 78% occur a single time. Of the sample, roughly 2.6% is held by the ten largest clones.

The sequence was collected from a human donor with narcolepsy. The sequencing input was CD45RA- memory CD4+ T cells from PBMCs. Taken with the paper, the label for cell subset or site translates to: memory T cells sorted ex vivo from peripheral blood. The receptor chain draws on TRBV5-1 and TRBJ2-5, with the D gene possibly TRBD1 or TRBD2, each one fitting 5 bases. The CDR3 protein sequence reads: CASSLLREETQYF. The DNA reads TGCGCCAGCAGCTTGCTCAGGGAGGAGACCCAGTACTTC.